These 17 T cell receptor beta chains were sequenced from one sample in a study of blood T cells in healthy people across ages. A second 7 to 11 cycle PCR used barcoded and J-beta primers. TCRdb reprocessed the 5' RACE reads via MiXCR and lists one record per CDR3 protein. Altogether hundreds of thousands of distinct CDR3 sequences are present, 35% to 60% being singletons, with the ten largest covering about a sixth. Material for sequencing was blood. These receptors all stem from a man older than 75 in good health.

This sequence joins TRBV5-1 and TRBJ2-3; D perhaps matches TRBD2 (7 bases). Per germline, CDR1 SGHRS and CDR2 YFSETQ. V lost 0 bases to trimming and J lost 2 bases, with 16 bases between them. The CDR3 contains 17 residues. DNA for the CDR3: TGCGCCAGCAGCTTGGCTGGGGGGGCGCTTCCCACAGATACGCAGTATTTT. It yields the protein CASSLAGGALPTDTQYF.

The chain has TRBV5-1 and TRBJ2-7; 8 bases agree with TRBD2. With V trimmed by 0 bases and J by 6 bases, 11 bases remained unmatched. This CDR3 has 16 amino acids. In germline, CDR1 is SGHRS, CDR2 YFSETQ. The CDR3 region has the DNA TGCGCCAGCAGCTTGGCGAGCGGGAGACGATCTCTCGAGCAGTACTTC. Amino acids: CASSLASGRRSLEQYF.

V and J are TRBV3-1 and TRBJ2-3, with D perhaps TRBD2 (6 bases). V was shortened by 3 bases and J by 0 bases, with 7 bases between the two germline ends. The CDR3 is 14 residues long. Germline CDR1 is LGHDT and CDR2 is YNNKEL (reference sequence). The CDR3 sequence is CASSHLASTDTQYF. The CDR3 nucleotides read TGTGCCAGCAGCCACCTAGCGAGCACAGATACGCAGTATTTT.

This clonotype has only a few counts. V usage is TRBV3-1 and J usage is TRBJ2-7; D is possibly TRBD1 (5 bases). CDR1 is LGHDT, CDR2 YNNKEL, per germline (reference sequence). Trimming shortened V by 0 bases and J by 2 bases, and 11 bases separated the two germline ends. The CDR3 length is 15 residues. The CDR3: CASSQDIGVPYEQYF. The CDR3 DNA reads TGTGCCAGCAGCCAAGATATAGGGGTCCCCTACGAGCAGTACTTC.

This clonotype was seen more than once but under ten times. This chain connects TRBV6-6 to TRBJ1-2, with D possibly TRBD1 on 5 matching bases. Germline V gene data show CDR1 as MNHNY and CDR2 as SVGAGI (reference sequence). Trimming shortened V by 2 bases and J by 8 bases, and 15 bases separated the two germline ends. CDR3 length equals 14 residues. The CDR3 protein is CASSYGRGRLGYTF. CDR3 coding DNA: TGTGCCAGCAGTTACGGAAGGGGCCGACTGGGCTACACCTTC.

This clonotype has a handful of counts. The V gene is TRBV4-1, the J gene TRBJ1-2; 8 nucleotides line up with TRBD1. V shed 0 bases and J 4 bases; nucleotides not matched to a gene: 4. The CDR3 runs to 15 residues. Germline CDR1 reads MGHRA; CDR2 reads YSYEKL. The CDR3 is CASSQEVTGGYGYTF. CDR3 sequence (DNA): TGCGCCAGCAGCCAAGAGGTCACAGGGGGCTATGGCTACACCTTC.

With regard to this clonotype: A much larger clone sits a single nucleotide away, making a read error possible. Here the CDR3 DNA reads TGTGCCAGCAGCCCTTTAGTGAACACTGAAGCTTTCTTT. Translating it yields CASSPLVNTEAFF. V and J are TRBV11-1 and TRBJ1-1; D unresolved. V dropped 5 bases and J dropped 0 bases, with 7 bases sitting between them. Looked up from germline, CDR1 is SGHAT and CDR2 is FQDESV (reference sequence). The CDR3 length is 13 residues.

This clonotype has a count of ten or more. This rearrangement joins TRBV29-1 to TRBJ2-1; D is possibly TRBD2 (6 bases). V lost 8 bases to trimming and J lost 7 bases, with 18 bases between them. The CDR3 has 13 residues. Germline values: CDR1 SQVTM, CDR2 ANQGSEA. The CDR3 loop reads CSTTATGGNEQFF. CDR3 DNA: TGCAGCACAACCGCCACTGGGGGGAATGAGCAGTTCTTC.

The chain is built from TRBV6-1 and TRBJ2-4, with D unclear. Germline V gene data show CDR1 as MNHNS and CDR2 as SASEGT. There are 16 residues in the CDR3. Trimming left V 4 bases short and J 4 bases short, with 17 bases between. In nucleotides, the CDR3 is TGTGCCAGCAGTGGGGTTAGTAATCGCCGTAAAAACATTCAGTACTTC. It is translated as CASSGVSNRRKNIQYF.

The J gene is TRBJ1-2, the V gene TRBV28, with no clear D. V lost 7 bases and J lost 1, with 16 bases in between. Germline CDR1 is MDHEN and CDR2 is SYDVKM. The CDR3 is made up of 15 amino acids. CDR3 region: CASTTAPDNNYGYTF. CDR3 nucleotides: TGTGCCAGCACCACTGCCCCTGACAATAACTATGGCTACACCTTC.

V is TRBV7-9 and J is TRBJ2-1, with D possibly matching TRBD2 (6 bases). The length of the CDR3 is 15 residues. V shed 1 base and J shed 3 bases, with 10 bases lying between them. In germline, CDR1 is SEHNR, CDR2 FQNEAQ (reference sequence). In DNA form, the CDR3 reads TGTGCCAGCAGCTTAGTCGGCGGGATCTACAATGAGCAGTTCTTC. Translating gives CASSLVGGIYNEQFF. Together with reference TRBV7-9 and TRBJ2-1, the CDR3 gives the full variable domain: DTGVSQNPRHKITKRGQNVTFRCDPISEHNRLYWYRQTLGQGPEFLTYFQNEAQLEKSRLLSDRFSAERPKGSFSTLEIQRTEQGDSAMYLCASSLVGGIYNEQFFGPGTRLTVL.

The chain uses TRBV10-3 and TRBJ2-1, with TRBD2 as a possible D gene (6 bases). V dropped 6 bases and J dropped 13 bases, with 19 bases sitting between them. CDR3 length: 13 amino acids. Germline V gives CDR1 ENHRY, CDR2 SYGVKD. CDR3 coding DNA: TGTGCCATCAGGCGGGACGGTCAAGAGACCCAGTTCTTC. Translating it yields CAIRRDGQETQFF.

This clonotype was seen more than once but under ten times. V is TRBV20-1 and J is TRBJ2-5; TRBD2 aligns across 9 bases. CDR1 and CDR2 (germline): DFQATT, SNEGSKA (reference sequence). The CDR3 contains 15 residues. V shed 3 bases, J shed 0 bases, and the junction held 5 bases outside the gene matches. The CDR3 nucleotides are TGCAGTGCTAGGCGGGCTAGCGGGGACCAAGAGACCCAGTACTTC. It specifies CSARRASGDQETQYF.

V usage is TRBV20-1 and J usage is TRBJ2-3; D unclear. Germline CDR1 DFQATT, CDR2 SNEGSKA (reference sequence). Trimming stripped 1 base from V and 2 bases from J, with 10 bases between. The CDR3 sequence is 14 residues long. The CDR3 DNA reads as TGCAGTGCTAGAGGGACGTACACCACAGATACGCAGTATTTT. Translated: CSARGTYTTDTQYF.

The table lists this clonotype with a count of one. A read error may produce the germline difference seen at one junction end. The rearrangement links TRBV18 to TRBJ2-3; D perhaps matches TRBD1 (5 bases). The CDR3 runs 16 residues. Germline CDR1 is KGHSH and CDR2 is LQKENI. Here the CDR3 reads CASSPRTTVSADTQYF. CDR3 coding DNA: TGTGCCAGTTCACCACGAACGACAGTTTCGGCAGATACGCAGTATTTT.

This chain joins TRBV20-1 and TRBJ2-1, with TRBD2 identical over 10 bases. The DNA end is a closer match to TRBJ2-7, so the J assignment may be wrong. Germline lookup yields CDR1 DFQATT and CDR2 SNEGSKA (reference sequence). The CDR3 has 14 amino acids. The CDR3 sequence: CSAEPGLAINEQYF. CDR3 DNA: TGCAGTGCCGAGCCGGGACTAGCGATCAATGAGCAGTACTTC.

In this sample, this clonotype turned up a few times. Germline and junction disagree at one end, which may indicate a read error. The chain has TRBV5-4 and TRBJ2-3; 7 bases map to TRBD2. The CDR3 sequence is 14 residues long. The germline CDR1 and CDR2 sequences are SGHNT and YYREEE (reference sequence). The CDR3 is CASRLGGTAPTQYF. DNA for the CDR3: TGTGCCAGCCGCTTGGGAGGGACTGCCCCAACGCAGTATTTT.